This is a list of T cell receptor beta chains from one sample in a study of blood T cells in healthy people across ages. TCRdb reanalysed the 5' RACE reads using MiXCR and keeps one entry per CDR3 protein. The data hold 600,000 to 650,000 distinct CDR3 sequences, with 58% observed a single time. Sequenced input: blood. The receptors here all came from a man in his fifties or sixties in good health. CDR3s include the opening cysteine and the closing phenylalanine or tryptophan. Each record gives: J gene, V gene, clone size, D gene, CDR3 DNA, CDR3 protein. The D gene is left open where the match is weak. Where a row states a size, it is once, few, many or the class of an expanded clone; other rows omit it.

TRBJ2-1 | TRBV4-1 | - | TRBD2 | TGCGCCAGCAGCCAAGACGGGGGGGCCAGGAATGAGCAGTTCTTC | CASSQDGGARNEQFF
TRBJ2-3 | TRBV5-1 | few | TRBD2 | TGCGCCAGCAGCGCGGGGGGCTACGCAGATACGCAGTATTTT | CASSAGGYADTQYF
TRBJ2-3 | TRBV20-1 | few | TRBD2 | TGCAGTGCTAGAGCCCTAAGACTAGCCGGAACAGATACGCAGTATTTT | CSARALRLAGTDTQYF
TRBJ2-1 | TRBV20-1 | many | TRBD2 | TGCAGTGCTCCGACTAGCGGGGGGTCAGGGCAGTTCTTC | CSAPTSGGSGQFF
TRBJ2-5 | TRBV5-1 | - | - | TGCGCCAGCAGCTCCGGCTGGGGGCGCCACCAAGAGACCCAGTACTTC | CASSSGWGRHQETQYF
TRBJ1-5 | TRBV6-5 | few | TRBD1 | TGTGCCAGCAGCTCCGGGACAGGGGGCAATCAGCCCCAGCATTTT | CASSSGTGGNQPQHF
TRBJ2-1 | TRBV20-1 | - | TRBD2 | TGCAGTGCTCCCTCGACTAGCGGTGAAGGGAATGAGCAGTTCTTC | CSAPSTSGEGNEQFF
TRBJ1-4 | TRBV7-2 | - | - | TGTGCCAGCAGCGCGGGCGGCAATGAAAAACTGTTTTTT | CASSAGGNEKLFF
TRBJ1-1 | TRBV10-2 | - | - | TGCGCCAGCAGTGAGATCGGAGTAGGCACTGAAGCTTTCTTT | CASSEIGVGTEAFF
TRBJ2-1 | TRBV29-1 | - | - | TGCAGCGTTGTCGGCAGGATCAATGAGCAGTTCTTC | CSVVGRINEQFF
TRBJ2-3 | TRBV12-3/TRBV12-4 | - | - | TGTGCCAGCAGTCTCCCCCCAACCCATAATACGCAGTATTTT | CASSLPPTHNTQYF
TRBJ2-3 | TRBV12-3/TRBV12-4 | - | - | TGTGCCAGCAGTGTTCGACTAGGCGGCACAGATACGCAGTATTTT | CASSVRLGGTDTQYF